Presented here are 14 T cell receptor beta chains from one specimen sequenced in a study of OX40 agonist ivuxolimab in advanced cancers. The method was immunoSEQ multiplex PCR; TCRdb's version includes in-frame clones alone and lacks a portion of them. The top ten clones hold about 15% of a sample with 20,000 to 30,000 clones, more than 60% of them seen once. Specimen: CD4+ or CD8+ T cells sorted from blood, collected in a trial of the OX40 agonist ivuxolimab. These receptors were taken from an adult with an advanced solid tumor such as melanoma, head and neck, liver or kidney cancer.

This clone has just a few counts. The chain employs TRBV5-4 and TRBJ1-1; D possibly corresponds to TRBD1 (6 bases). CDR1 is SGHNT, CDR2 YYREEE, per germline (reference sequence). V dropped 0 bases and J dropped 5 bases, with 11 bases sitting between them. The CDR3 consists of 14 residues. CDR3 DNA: TGTGCCAGCAGCTTGGATGGGGGGCAGACTGAAGCTTTCTTT. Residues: CASSLDGGQTEAFF.

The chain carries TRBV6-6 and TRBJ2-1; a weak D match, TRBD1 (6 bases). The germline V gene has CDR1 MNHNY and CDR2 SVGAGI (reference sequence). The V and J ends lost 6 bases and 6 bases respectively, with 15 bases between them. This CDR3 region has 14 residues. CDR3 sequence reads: CASSASGRGNEQFF. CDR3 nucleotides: TGTGCCAGCAGCGCCTCGGGCAGGGGCAATGAGCAGTTCTTC.

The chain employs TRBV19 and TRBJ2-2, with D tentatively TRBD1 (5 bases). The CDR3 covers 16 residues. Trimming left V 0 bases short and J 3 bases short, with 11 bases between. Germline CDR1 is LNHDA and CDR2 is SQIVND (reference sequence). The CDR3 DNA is TGTGCCAGTAGTATAGATGGGCCAGGGTACACCGGGGAGCTGTTTTTT. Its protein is CASSIDGPGYTGELFF.

In DNA, the CDR3 is TGTGCCAGCAGCACAGGGGGATTGGGCACTGAAGCTTTCTTT. Translated: CASSTGGLGTEAFF. The rearrangement links TRBV5-4 to TRBJ1-1, with 8 bases matching TRBD1. The CDR3 extends over 14 amino acids. CDR1 is SGHNT and CDR2 is YYREEE in the germline V gene (reference sequence). J gave up 4 bases and V 4 bases, and 6 bases lay outside the gene matches. Full variable domain (missing parts from reference TRBV5-4 and TRBJ1-1): ETGVTQSPTHLIKTRGQQVTLRCSSQSGHNTVSWYQQALGQGPQFIFQYYREEENGRGNFPPRFSGLQFPNYSSELNVNALELDDSALYLCASSTGGLGTEAFFGQGTRLTVV.

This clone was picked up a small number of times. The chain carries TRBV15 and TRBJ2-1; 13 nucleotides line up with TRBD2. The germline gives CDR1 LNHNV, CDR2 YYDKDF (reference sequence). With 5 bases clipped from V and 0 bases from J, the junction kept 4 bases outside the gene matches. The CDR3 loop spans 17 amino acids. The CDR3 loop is CATSLGLAGSSYNEQFF. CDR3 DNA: TGTGCCACCAGCTTGGGACTAGCGGGAAGCTCCTACAATGAGCAGTTCTTC.

CDR3 loop: CASSQSPGVETQYF. The CDR3 DNA reads TGTGCCAGCAGCCAATCCCCAGGGGTGGAGACCCAGTACTTC. V gene TRBV16 combines with J gene TRBJ2-5; D is perhaps TRBD1 (6 bases). CDR1 KGHSY and CDR2 FQNENV come from the germline V gene. The V end was cut by 0 bases, the J end by 5 bases, with 10 bases between. The CDR3 loop spans 14 amino acids.

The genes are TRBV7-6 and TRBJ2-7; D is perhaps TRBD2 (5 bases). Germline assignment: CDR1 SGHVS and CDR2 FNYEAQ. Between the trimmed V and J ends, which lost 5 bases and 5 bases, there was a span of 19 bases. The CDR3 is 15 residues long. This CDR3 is CASSHSAGENNEQYF. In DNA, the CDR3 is TGTGCCAGCAGCCACTCAGCCGGGGAAAACAACGAGCAGTACTTC.

CDR3 sequence: CASSPGTSGGYEQFF. CDR3 DNA: TGTGCCAGCAGTCCCGGGACTAGCGGGGGGTATGAGCAGTTCTTC. The chain recombines TRBV5-4 with TRBJ2-1; 15 positions match TRBD2. V was clipped by 5 bases and J by 8 bases; unmatched bases: 5. Looked up from germline, CDR1 is SGHNT and CDR2 is YYREEE (reference sequence). This CDR3 contains 15 residues.

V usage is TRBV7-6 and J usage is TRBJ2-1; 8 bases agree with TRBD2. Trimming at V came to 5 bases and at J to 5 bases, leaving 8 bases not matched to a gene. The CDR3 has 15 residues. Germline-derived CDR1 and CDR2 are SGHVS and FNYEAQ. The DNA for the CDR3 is TGTGCCAGCAGCGTGGGACTAGGCGGGAACAATGAGCAGTTCTTC. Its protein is CASSVGLGGNNEQFF.

The CDR3 here is CASSPAWHGTDTQYF. Written as DNA, the CDR3 is TGTGCCAGTAGTCCCGCTTGGCACGGCACAGATACGCAGTATTTT. The chain joins TRBV19 to TRBJ2-3, with D unclear. The CDR3 has 15 amino acids. Germline V gene sequence: CDR1 LNHDA, CDR2 SQIVND (reference sequence). The V end lost 5 bases, the J end lost 1 base, and 13 bases lay between the germline ends.

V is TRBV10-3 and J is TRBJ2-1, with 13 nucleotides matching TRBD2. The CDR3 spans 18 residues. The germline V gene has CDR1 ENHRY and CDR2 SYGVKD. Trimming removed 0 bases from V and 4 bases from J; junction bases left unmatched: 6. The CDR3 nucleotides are TGTGCCATCAGTGAGTCCGTTACGACTAGCGGGGGGTACAATGAGCAGTTCTTC. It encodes CAISESVTTSGGYNEQFF.

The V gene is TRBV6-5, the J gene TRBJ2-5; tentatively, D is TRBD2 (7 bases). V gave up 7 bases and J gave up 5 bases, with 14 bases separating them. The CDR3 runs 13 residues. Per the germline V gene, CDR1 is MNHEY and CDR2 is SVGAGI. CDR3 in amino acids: CASTQGGVETQYF. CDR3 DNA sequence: TGTGCCAGCACCCAAGGGGGGGTTGAGACCCAGTACTTC.

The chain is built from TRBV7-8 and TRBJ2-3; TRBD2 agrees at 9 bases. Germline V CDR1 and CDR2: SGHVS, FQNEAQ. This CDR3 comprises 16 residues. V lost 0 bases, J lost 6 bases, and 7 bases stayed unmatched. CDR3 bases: TGTGCCAGCAGCTTAGCAGAAGCGGGGGGCGGGGATACGCAGTATTTT. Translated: CASSLAEAGGGDTQYF.

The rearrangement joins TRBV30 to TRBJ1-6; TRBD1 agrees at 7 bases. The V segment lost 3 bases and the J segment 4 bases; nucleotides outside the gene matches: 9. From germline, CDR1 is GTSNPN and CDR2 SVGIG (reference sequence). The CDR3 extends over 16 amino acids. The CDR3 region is CAWSFRQTGYNSPLHF. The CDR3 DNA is TGTGCCTGGAGCTTCAGGCAGACAGGGTATAATTCACCCCTCCACTTT.